A single TCR beta chain is shown here with its context. The CDR3 totals 14 residues. CDR1 and CDR2 (germline): KGHSH, LQKENI. The ends were cut back, 1 base at V and 2 bases at J, with 8 bases in the middle. The data are from a study of blood T cell repertoires in COVID-19. About the research overall: Sample material is recorded as cDNA or gDNA derived from T cells, B-cell-depleted T cells, or PBMCs.

Authors' data handling: For nucleated cells, counts were estimated from reference gene primer amplification. Sequencing was performed with immunoSEQ multiplex PCR; in TCRdb, only in-frame clones are kept and a portion is missing. D and trimming come from the DNA, and the V and J calls and clone size come from that table. The sample shows some 250,000 clones, 82% of them seen only once. The sequence came from a woman in her sixties with active or convalescent COVID-19. The V call is TRBV18, the J call TRBJ2-5; D may be TRBD2 (5 bases). Sequenced: peripheral blood. The CDR3 DNA follows: TGTGCCAGCTCACCACTCCGGGAACAAGAGACCCAGTACTTC. This codes for CASSPLREQETQYF.